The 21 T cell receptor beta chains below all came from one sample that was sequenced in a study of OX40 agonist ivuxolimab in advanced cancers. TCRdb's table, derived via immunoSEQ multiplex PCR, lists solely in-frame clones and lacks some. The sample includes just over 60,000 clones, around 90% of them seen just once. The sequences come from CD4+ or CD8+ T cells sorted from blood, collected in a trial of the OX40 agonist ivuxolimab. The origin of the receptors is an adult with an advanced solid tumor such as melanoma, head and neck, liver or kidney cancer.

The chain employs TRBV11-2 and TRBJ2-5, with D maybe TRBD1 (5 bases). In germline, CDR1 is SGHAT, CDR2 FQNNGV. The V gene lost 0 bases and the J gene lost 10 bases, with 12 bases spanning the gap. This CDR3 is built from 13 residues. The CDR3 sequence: CASSLDRGSNQYF. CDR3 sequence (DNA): TGTGCCAGCAGCTTAGATAGGGGTTCAAACCAGTACTTC.

This chain's CDR3 is CASSLGGRDYGYTF. The CDR3, as DNA: TGTGCCAGCAGCTTAGGGGGGCGTGACTATGGCTACACCTTC. The chain combines TRBV5-6 with TRBJ1-2; maybe TRBD1 (6 bases). This CDR3 is 14 amino acids long. Germline-derived CDR1 and CDR2 are SGHDT and YYEEEE. The V end lost 2 bases, the J end lost 3 bases, and 11 bases lay between the germline ends.

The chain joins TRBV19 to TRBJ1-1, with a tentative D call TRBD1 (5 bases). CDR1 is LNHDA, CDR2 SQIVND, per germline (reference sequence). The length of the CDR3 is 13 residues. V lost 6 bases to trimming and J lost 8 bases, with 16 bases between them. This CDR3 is CASRGDKRGEAFF. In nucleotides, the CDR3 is TGTGCCAGTAGGGGGGATAAACGGGGAGAAGCTTTCTTT.

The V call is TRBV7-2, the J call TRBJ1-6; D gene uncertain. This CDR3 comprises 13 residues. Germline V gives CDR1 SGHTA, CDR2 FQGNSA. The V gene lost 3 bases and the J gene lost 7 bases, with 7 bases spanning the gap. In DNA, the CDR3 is TGTGCCAGCAGCTTGGGTCAGAATTCACCCCTCCACTTT. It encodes CASSLGQNSPLHF.

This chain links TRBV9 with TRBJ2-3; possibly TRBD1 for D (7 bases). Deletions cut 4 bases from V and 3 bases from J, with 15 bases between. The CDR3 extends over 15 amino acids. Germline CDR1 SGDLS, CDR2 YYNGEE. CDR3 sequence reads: CASSSTGEVTDTQYF. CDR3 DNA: TGTGCCAGCAGCTCCACAGGGGAGGTTACAGATACGCAGTATTTT.

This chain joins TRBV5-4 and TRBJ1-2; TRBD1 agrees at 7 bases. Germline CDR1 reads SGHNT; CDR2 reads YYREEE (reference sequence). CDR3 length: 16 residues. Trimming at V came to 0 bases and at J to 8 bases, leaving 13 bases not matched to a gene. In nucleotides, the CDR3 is TGTGCCAGCAGCTTGGCCGGGGCAGGGGGGGTCCGAGGCTACACCTTC. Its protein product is CASSLAGAGGVRGYTF.

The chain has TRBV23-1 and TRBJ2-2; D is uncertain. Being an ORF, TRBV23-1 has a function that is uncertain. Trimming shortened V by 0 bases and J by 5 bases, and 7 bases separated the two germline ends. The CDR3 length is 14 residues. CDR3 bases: TGCGCCAGCAGTCAATCGAAAGGGACCGGGGAGCTGTTTTTT. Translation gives CASSQSKGTGELFF.

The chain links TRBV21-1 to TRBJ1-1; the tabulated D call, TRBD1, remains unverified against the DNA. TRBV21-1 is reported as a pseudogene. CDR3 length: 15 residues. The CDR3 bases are TGTGCCAGCAGCTTGAGGGGACACTGGACGGTTGAAGCTTTCTTT. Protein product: CASSLRGHWTVEAFF.

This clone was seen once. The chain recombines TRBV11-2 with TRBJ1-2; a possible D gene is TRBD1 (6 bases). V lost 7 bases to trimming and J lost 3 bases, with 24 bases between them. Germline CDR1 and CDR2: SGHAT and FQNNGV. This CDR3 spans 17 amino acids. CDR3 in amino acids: CASTVGQLRRADYGYTF. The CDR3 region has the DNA TGTGCCAGCACCGTTGGACAGTTAAGGAGGGCTGACTATGGCTACACCTTC.

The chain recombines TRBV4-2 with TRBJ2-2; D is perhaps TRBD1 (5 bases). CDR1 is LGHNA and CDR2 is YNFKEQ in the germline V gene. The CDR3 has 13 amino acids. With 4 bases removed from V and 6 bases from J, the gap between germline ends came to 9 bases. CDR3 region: CASSRDSPGELFF. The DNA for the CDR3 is TGTGCCAGCAGCCGTGACAGCCCCGGGGAGCTGTTTTTT.

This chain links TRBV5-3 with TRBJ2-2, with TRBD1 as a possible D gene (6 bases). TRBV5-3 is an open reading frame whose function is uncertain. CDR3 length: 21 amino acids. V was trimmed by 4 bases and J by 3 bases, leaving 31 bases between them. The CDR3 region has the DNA TGTGCCAGAAGCATCACCCACCGAGCCGAGACAGGACTCTTGTACACCGGGGAGCTGTTTTTT. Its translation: CARSITHRAETGLLYTGELFF.

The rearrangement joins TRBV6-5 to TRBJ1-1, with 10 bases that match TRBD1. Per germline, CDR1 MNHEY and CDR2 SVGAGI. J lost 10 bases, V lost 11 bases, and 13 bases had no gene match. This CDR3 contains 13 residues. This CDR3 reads CASRDRGYKGAFF. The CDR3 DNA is TGTGCCTCCCGGGACAGGGGCTATAAGGGAGCTTTCTTT.

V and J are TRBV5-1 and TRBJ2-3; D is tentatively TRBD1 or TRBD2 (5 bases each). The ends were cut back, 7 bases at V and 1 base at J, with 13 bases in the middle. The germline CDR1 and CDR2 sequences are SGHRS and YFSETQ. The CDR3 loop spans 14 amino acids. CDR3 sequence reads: CASRWDLGTDTQYF. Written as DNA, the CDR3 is TGCGCCAGCCGCTGGGACCTGGGCACAGATACGCAGTATTTT.

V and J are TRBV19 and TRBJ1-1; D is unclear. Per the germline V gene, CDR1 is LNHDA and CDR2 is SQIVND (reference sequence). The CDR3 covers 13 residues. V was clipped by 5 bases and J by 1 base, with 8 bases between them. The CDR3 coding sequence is TGTGCCAGTAGTGCCCTCGGGAACACTGAAGCTTTCTTT. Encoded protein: CASSALGNTEAFF.

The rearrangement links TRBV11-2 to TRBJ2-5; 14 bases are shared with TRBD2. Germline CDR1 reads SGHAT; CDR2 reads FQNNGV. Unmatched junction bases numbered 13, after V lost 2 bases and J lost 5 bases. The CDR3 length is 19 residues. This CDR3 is CASSLLGLAGEEVMETQYF. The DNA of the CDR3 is TGTGCCAGCAGCTTACTGGGACTAGCGGGAGAAGAGGTGATGGAGACCCAGTACTTC.

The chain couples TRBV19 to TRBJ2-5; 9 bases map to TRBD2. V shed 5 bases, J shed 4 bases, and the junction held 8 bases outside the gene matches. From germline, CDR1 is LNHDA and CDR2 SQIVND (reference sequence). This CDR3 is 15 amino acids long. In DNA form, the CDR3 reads TGTGCCAGTAGTTTGGGACTAGCAATAGGAGAGACCCAGTACTTC. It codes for CASSLGLAIGETQYF. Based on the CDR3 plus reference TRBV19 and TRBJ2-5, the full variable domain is DGGITQSPKYLFRKEGQNVTLSCEQNLNHDAMYWYRQDPGQGLRLIYYSQIVNDFQKGDIAEGYSVSREKKESFPLTVTSAQKNPTAFYLCASSLGLAIGETQYFGPGTRLLVL.

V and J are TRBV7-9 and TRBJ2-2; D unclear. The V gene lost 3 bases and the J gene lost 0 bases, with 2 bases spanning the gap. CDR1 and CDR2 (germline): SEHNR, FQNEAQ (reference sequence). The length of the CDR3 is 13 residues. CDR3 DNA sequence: TGTGCCAGCAGCTTGCCGAACACCGGGGAGCTGTTTTTT. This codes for CASSLPNTGELFF.

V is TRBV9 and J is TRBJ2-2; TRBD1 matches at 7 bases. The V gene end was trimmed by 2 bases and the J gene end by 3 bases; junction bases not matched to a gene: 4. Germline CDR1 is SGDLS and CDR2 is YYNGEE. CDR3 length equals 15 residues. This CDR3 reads CASSVLTGDTGELFF. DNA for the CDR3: TGTGCCAGCAGCGTTCTAACAGGGGACACCGGGGAGCTGTTTTTT.

In DNA form, the CDR3 reads TGTGCCAGCGGCCTGGAGCGGAACACTGAAGCTTTCTTT. Encoded protein: CASGLERNTEAFF. The J gene is TRBJ1-1, the V gene TRBV6-1; D is unclear. This CDR3 has 13 amino acids. Trimming cost V 8 bases and J 1 base, with 11 bases left between them. The germline gives CDR1 MNHNS, CDR2 SASEGT.

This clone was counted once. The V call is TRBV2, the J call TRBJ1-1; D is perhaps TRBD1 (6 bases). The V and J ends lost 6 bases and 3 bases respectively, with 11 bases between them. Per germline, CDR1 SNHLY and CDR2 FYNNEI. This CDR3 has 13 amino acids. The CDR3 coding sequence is TGTGCCAGCAGCACCAACAGGGACACTGAAGCTTTCTTT. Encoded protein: CASSTNRDTEAFF.

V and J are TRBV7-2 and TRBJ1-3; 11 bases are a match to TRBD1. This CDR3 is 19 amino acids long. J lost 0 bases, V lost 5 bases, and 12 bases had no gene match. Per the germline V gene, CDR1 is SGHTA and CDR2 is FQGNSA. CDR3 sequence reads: CASSPTRWGQGDSGNTIYF. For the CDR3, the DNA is TGTGCCAGCAGCCCAACGAGGTGGGGACAGGGGGACTCTGGAAACACCATATATTTT.